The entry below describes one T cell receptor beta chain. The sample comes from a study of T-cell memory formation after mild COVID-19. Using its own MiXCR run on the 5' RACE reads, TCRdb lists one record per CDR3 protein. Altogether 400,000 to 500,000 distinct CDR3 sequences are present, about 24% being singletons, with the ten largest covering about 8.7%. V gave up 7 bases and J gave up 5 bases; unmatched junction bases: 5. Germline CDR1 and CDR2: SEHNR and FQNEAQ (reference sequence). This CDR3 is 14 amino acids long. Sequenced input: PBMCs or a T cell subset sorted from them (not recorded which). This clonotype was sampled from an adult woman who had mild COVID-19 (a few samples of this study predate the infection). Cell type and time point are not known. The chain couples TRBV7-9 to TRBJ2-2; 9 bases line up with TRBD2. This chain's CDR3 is CASTAAGGTGELFF. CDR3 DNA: TGTGCCAGCACCGCGGCGGGGGGGACCGGGGAGCTGTTTTTT.